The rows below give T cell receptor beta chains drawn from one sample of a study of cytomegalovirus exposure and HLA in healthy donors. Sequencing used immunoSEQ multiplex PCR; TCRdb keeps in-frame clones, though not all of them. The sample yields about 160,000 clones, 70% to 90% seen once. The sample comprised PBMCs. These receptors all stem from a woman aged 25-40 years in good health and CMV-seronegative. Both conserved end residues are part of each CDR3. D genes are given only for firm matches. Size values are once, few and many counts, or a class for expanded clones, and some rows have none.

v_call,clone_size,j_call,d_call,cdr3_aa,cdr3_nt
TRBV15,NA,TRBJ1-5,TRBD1,CATSTGTGSVQPQHF,TGTGCCACCAGCACTGGGACAGGGAGTGTTCAGCCCCAGCATTTT
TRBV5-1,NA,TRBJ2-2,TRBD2,CASCRLAGDAGELFF,TGCGCCAGCTGCAGACTAGCGGGAGACGCCGGGGAGCTGTTTTTT
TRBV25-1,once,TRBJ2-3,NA,CASSVVGADTQYF,TGTGCCAGCAGTGTAGTTGGCGCAGATACGCAGTATTTT
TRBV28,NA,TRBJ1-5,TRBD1,CASTETGVQPQHF,TGTGCCAGCACCGAAACAGGGGTTCAGCCCCAGCATTTT
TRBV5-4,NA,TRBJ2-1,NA,CASSLVAGPNNEQFF,TGTGCCAGCAGCTTGGTGGCGGGGCCTAACAATGAGCAGTTCTTC
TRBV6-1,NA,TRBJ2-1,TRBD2,CASSEYLRGSSYNEQFF,TGTGCCAGCAGTGAATATTTGCGCGGGAGCTCCTACAATGAGCAGTTCTTC
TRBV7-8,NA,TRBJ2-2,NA,CASTVGRGDTGELFF,TGTGCCAGCACCGTAGGCAGGGGCGATACCGGGGAGCTGTTTTTT
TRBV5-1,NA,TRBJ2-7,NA,CASSLAKRNEQYF,TGCGCCAGCAGCTTGGCGAAGAGGAACGAGCAGTACTTC
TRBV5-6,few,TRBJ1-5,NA,CASSFYRDQPQHF,TGTGCCAGCAGCTTTTACCGCGATCAGCCCCAGCATTTT
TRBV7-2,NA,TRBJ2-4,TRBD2,CASSLGGGTLAKNIQYF,TGTGCCAGCAGCTTGGGCGGGGGAACCCTAGCCAAAAACATTCAGTACTTC
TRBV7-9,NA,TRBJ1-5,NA,CASSLVDQPQHF,TGTGCCAGCAGCTTAGTAGATCAGCCCCAGCATTTT
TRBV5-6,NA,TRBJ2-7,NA,CASSQPGTSQGVHEQYF,TGTGCCAGCAGCCAACCGGGAACGAGCCAAGGCGTCCACGAGCAGTACTTC
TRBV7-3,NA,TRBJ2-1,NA,CASSQQLGSSYNEQFF,TGTGCCAGCAGCCAGCAATTAGGGAGCTCCTACAATGAGCAGTTCTTC
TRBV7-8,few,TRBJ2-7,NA,CASSHLGLGYEQYF,TGTGCCAGCAGCCATTTGGGATTGGGGTACGAGCAGTACTTC
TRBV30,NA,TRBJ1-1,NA,CACQIYTEAFF,TGTGCCTGTCAGATCTACACTGAAGCTTTCTTT
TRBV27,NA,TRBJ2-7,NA,CASSVSRSYSYEQYF,TGTGCCAGCAGTGTCAGTAGATCCTATTCTTACGAGCAGTACTTC
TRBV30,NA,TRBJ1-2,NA,CAWRARHGYTF,TGTGCCTGGAGGGCGAGACATGGCTACACCTTC
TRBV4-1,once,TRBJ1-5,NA,CASSQQGNDNQPQHF,TGCGCCAGCAGCCAACAGGGTAATGACAATCAGCCCCAGCATTTT
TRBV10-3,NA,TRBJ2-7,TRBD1,CAISGTGTGAYEQYF,TGTGCCATCAGTGGTACCGGGACAGGAGCCTACGAGCAGTACTTC
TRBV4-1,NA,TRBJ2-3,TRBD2,CASSLNYPTSGNPTDTQYF,TGCGCCAGCAGCCTGAACTACCCGACTAGCGGGAATCCCACAGATACGCAGTATTTT
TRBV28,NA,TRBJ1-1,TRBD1,CASSLRGTGSMNTEAFF,TGTGCCAGCAGTTTACGGGGGACAGGGTCCATGAACACTGAAGCTTTCTTT
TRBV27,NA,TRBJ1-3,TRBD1,CASSLLPTGGGGNTIYF,TGTGCCAGCAGTTTGCTTCCTACAGGGGGAGGTGGAAACACCATATATTTT
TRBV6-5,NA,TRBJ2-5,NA,CASSYGQGRGETQYF,TGTGCCAGCAGTTACGGCCAGGGCCGGGGGGAGACCCAGTACTTC
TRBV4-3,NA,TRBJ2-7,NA,CASSQDFPGHSSYEQYF,TGCGCCAGCAGCCAAGATTTTCCGGGACACAGCTCCTACGAGCAGTACTTC
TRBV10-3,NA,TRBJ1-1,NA,CAIRVPGMNTEAFF,TGTGCCATCAGGGTTCCAGGCATGAACACTGAAGCTTTCTTT
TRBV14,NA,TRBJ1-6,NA,CASSRGQNSPLHF,TGTGCCAGCAGCCGAGGACAGAATTCACCCCTCCACTTT
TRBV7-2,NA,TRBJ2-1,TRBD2,CASSLADTPGLAAYNEQFF,TGTGCCAGCAGCTTAGCGGACACCCCGGGACTAGCAGCCTACAATGAGCAGTTCTTC
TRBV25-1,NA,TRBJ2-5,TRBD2,CASSADLGEGKETQYF,TGTGCCAGCAGTGCAGACTTGGGGGAGGGCAAAGAGACCCAGTACTTC